This TCR beta chain was captured by sequencing in a study of blood T cell repertoires in COVID-19. Here immunoSEQ multiplex PCR was the method, and the copy in TCRdb shows in-frame clones only, minus some. The table has 200,000 to 300,000 clones, about four fifths seen once. The CDR3 contains 13 residues. The junction had 9 bases not matched to a gene; V was cut back by 12 bases and J by 3 bases. Germline V gene data show CDR1 as KGHDR and CDR2 as SFDVKD. The receptor was derived from an older man with acute or convalescent COVID-19. Material for sequencing was peripheral blood. V is TRBV24-1 and J is TRBJ1-1; 7 bases map to TRBD1. The CDR3 sequence: CAARQGSHTEAFF. DNA of the CDR3: TGTGCCGCTCGACAGGGTTCGCACACTGAAGCTTTCTTT.